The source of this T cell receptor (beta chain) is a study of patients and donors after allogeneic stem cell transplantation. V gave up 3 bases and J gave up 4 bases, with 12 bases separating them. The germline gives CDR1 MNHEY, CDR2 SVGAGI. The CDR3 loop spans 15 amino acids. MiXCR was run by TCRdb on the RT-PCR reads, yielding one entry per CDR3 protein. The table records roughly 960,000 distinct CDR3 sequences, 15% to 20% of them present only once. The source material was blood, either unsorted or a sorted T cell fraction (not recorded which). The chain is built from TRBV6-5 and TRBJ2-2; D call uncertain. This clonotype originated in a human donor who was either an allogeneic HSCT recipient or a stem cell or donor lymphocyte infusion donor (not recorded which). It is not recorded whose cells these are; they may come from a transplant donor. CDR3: CASSYSVDSTGELFF. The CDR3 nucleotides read TGTGCCAGCAGTTATTCCGTCGATAGCACCGGGGAGCTGTTTTTT.